This entry lists 23 T cell receptor beta chains sequenced from one sample in a study of blood T cells in healthy people across ages. The authors ran a second PCR of about 7 to 11 cycles using a sample-barcoded 5' primer and a J-beta primer mix. MiXCR was run by TCRdb on the 5' RACE reads, yielding one entry per CDR3 protein. This sample carries about 1.6 million distinct CDR3 sequences, roughly 30% of them seen once, and the ten largest clones take around 11%. The specimen was blood. The source is a woman under 40 in good health.

This clonotype was detected only a few times. CDR3 coding DNA: TGTGCCAGCAGCCCCCTCGCGCGCGAGGAGCAGTACTTC. The encoded protein is CASSPLAREEQYF. This rearrangement joins TRBV9 to TRBJ2-7; D is unclear. The germline CDR1 and CDR2 sequences are SGDLS and YYNGEE. This CDR3 is built from 13 residues. Trimming took off 4 bases at V and 7 bases at J, with 15 bases between the two ends.

This chain links TRBV6-1 with TRBJ2-5; D perhaps matches TRBD2 (6 bases). The J call is doubtful: the DNA matches TRBJ2-7 better. The CDR3 consists of 11 residues. Germline lookup yields CDR1 MNHNS and CDR2 SASEGT. The CDR3 coding sequence is TGTGCCAGCCCCGGGGGAAGCGAGCAGTACTTC. Amino acids: CASPGGSEQYF.

Points on this clonotype: A much larger clonotype is one base distant, so this may be a read error. The chain uses TRBV6-2 or TRBV6-3 and TRBJ2-1, with 7 bases aligning to TRBD2. The DNA matches TRBJ2-7 better at its end, which makes the J call doubtful. This CDR3 has 13 residues. Germline V gene lookup returns CDR1 MNHEY and CDR2 SVGEGT. CDR3 in amino acids: CASSYRDYNEQYF. CDR3 nucleotides: TGTGCCAGCAGTTACAGGGACTACAATGAGCAGTACTTC.

The V and J genes are TRBV5-1 and TRBJ2-1, with TRBD2 matching 8 bases. This CDR3 is built from 16 residues. The V gene end was trimmed by 4 bases and the J gene end by 0 bases; junction bases not matched to a gene: 6. Looked up from germline, CDR1 is SGHRS and CDR2 is YFSETQ. The CDR3 DNA is TGCGCCAGCAGCCCGAGCGGGGGAAACTCCTACAATGAGCAGTTCTTC. Its protein is CASSPSGGNSYNEQFF.

The chain recombines TRBV5-1 with TRBJ2-1, with TRBD2 as a possible D gene (6 bases). The CDR3 consists of 15 residues. V lost 6 bases and J lost 13, with 26 bases in between. Per germline, CDR1 SGHRS and CDR2 YFSETQ. As DNA, the CDR3 is TGCGCCAGCAACCATCTAACCGGGAGCCCTGGCGGTCAGTTCTTC. Encoded protein: CASNHLTGSPGGQFF.

This clonotype showed up just a few times. The chain employs TRBV12-3 or TRBV12-4 and TRBJ2-7; tentatively, D is TRBD2 (5 bases). The CDR3 is made up of 14 amino acids. The germline V and J ends were trimmed by 5 bases and 2 bases, with 13 bases remaining between them. The CDR3 DNA sequence: TGTGCCAGCAGTATACAAGCGGCCACCTACGAGCAGTACTTC. Translating gives CASSIQAATYEQYF.

This clonotype appeared a few times. This chain connects TRBV20-1 to TRBJ1-2; 8 nucleotides line up with TRBD1. With 2 bases clipped from V and 6 bases from J, the junction kept 20 bases outside the gene matches. Germline V gene sequence: CDR1 DFQATT, CDR2 SNEGSKA (reference sequence). The CDR3 runs to 18 residues. CDR3 in amino acids: CSARKGTGEYKVMDGYTF. DNA of the CDR3: TGCAGTGCTAGAAAAGGGACAGGAGAGTACAAGGTGATGGATGGCTACACCTTC.

This clonotype was recorded many times. Mismatch with germline at one junction end may stem from a read error. This sequence joins TRBV5-1 and TRBJ2-3; TRBD2 aligns across 9 bases. The CDR3 is 15 residues long. Germline CDR1 is SGHRS and CDR2 is YFSETQ. CDR3 amino acids: CASSSLAGNTDTQYF. DNA for the CDR3: TGTGCCAGCAGTTCCCTAGCGGGAAACACAGATACGCAGTATTTT.

V is TRBV5-1 and J is TRBJ2-1; D perhaps matches TRBD1 (6 bases). This CDR3 is built from 15 residues. V lost 0 bases and J 8 bases, leaving 15 bases between the germline ends. The germline gives CDR1 SGHRS, CDR2 YFSETQ. As DNA, the CDR3 is TGCGCCAGCAGCTTGGAGGGCAGGGGTTCCGATGAGCAGTTCTTC. Translated: CASSLEGRGSDEQFF.

This clonotype was detected only a few times. The chain has TRBV2 and TRBJ2-1, with D perhaps matching TRBD2 (5 bases). V dropped 4 bases and J dropped 6 bases, with 19 bases sitting between them. Germline CDR1 and CDR2: SNHLY and FYNNEI. CDR3 length: 16 amino acids. The CDR3 sequence: CASSGVVTRGSNEQFF. In nucleotides, the CDR3 is TGTGCCAGCAGTGGGGTGGTCACCCGAGGGTCCAATGAGCAGTTCTTC.

Turning to this clonotype: A much larger clone lies a single base off, so this may be a read error. V usage is TRBV28 and J usage is TRBJ1-2; no definite D call. Germline CDR1 reads MDHEN; CDR2 reads SYDVKM. The CDR3 has 14 residues. The CDR3 DNA follows: TGTGCCAGCAGGAGGCTCGCCAGGTCCGATGGCTGCACCTTC. Its protein product is CASRRLARSDGCTF.

The J gene is TRBJ2-3, the V gene TRBV2; 14 bases agree with TRBD2. The CDR3 spans 17 residues. The ends lost 7 bases at V and 2 bases at J; junction bases unmatched: 8. CDR1 and CDR2 (germline): SNHLY, FYNNEI. CDR3 nucleotide sequence: TGTGCCAGCACAAGGGGGACTAGCGGGGGTTTCACAGATACGCAGTATTTT. Amino acid sequence: CASTRGTSGGFTDTQYF.

The CDR3 is CASSDSSGGADTQYF. The CDR3 region has the DNA TGTGCCAGCAGTGACTCAAGCGGGGGGGCAGATACGCAGTATTTT. The rearrangement links TRBV6-4 to TRBJ2-3; 10 nucleotides agree with TRBD2. The CDR3 is made up of 15 amino acids. Germline CDR1 MRHNA, CDR2 SNTAGT. V shed 0 bases, J shed 4 bases, and the junction held 1 base outside the gene matches.

The V call is TRBV7-9, the J call TRBJ2-7, with TRBD1 identical over 12 bases. This CDR3 contains 16 residues. J lost 2 bases, V lost 5 bases, and 7 bases had no gene match. Looked up from germline, CDR1 is SEHNR and CDR2 is FQNEAQ (reference sequence). The CDR3 DNA is TGTGCCAGCAGCCGGGTGGGACAGGGGGCCGCCTACGAGCAGTACGTC. This sequence encodes CASSRVGQGAAYEQYV.

Regarding this clonotype: This could be a read error, since a much larger clone is one nucleotide away. J is TRBJ2-5 and V is TRBV10-3; D call uncertain. CDR3 length equals 13 residues. CDR1 is ENHRY, CDR2 SYGVKD, per germline. The CDR3 loop is CAISESPLEAQYF. The CDR3 DNA reads TGTGCCATCAGTGAGTCCCCCCTAGAGGCCCAGTACTTC.

This clonotype was counted a few times. The CDR3 loop reads CASSFWGRGRTDTQYF. The CDR3 DNA follows: TGCGCCAGCAGCTTTTGGGGCCGTGGGCGCACAGATACGCAGTATTTT. The rearrangement links TRBV5-1 to TRBJ2-3; D perhaps matches TRBD1 (5 bases). Germline CDR1 reads SGHRS; CDR2 reads YFSETQ. Trimming pared 2 bases from V and 1 base from J, leaving 14 bases between. The CDR3 is 16 amino acids.

Only a few counts were recorded for this clonotype. This chain joins TRBV3-1 and TRBJ2-2, with TRBD1 as a possible D gene (6 bases). CDR1 is LGHDT and CDR2 is YNNKEL in the germline V gene (reference sequence). The V end was cut by 6 bases, the J end by 2 bases, with 13 bases between. This CDR3 comprises 15 residues. The CDR3 region is CASRLDSSNTGELFF. CDR3 bases: TGTGCCAGCAGACTGGACAGCTCTAACACCGGGGAGCTGTTTTTT.

J is TRBJ2-7 and V is TRBV29-1, with 9 bases matching TRBD2. Looked up from germline, CDR1 is SQVTM and CDR2 is ANQGSEA. CDR3 length equals 18 residues. The trim removed 1 base at V and 7 bases at J, leaving 20 bases unmatched. Written as DNA, the CDR3 is TGCAGCGTTGAAGTTCTAGCGGGGACTCGGGGGACCTACAATGAGCAGTACTTC. Translated: CSVEVLAGTRGTYNEQYF.

This clonotype was counted between two and nine times. The rearrangement uses TRBV2 and TRBJ1-4; no clear D. The V end was cut by 4 bases, the J end by 8 bases, with 5 bases between. The CDR3 is made up of 11 amino acids. Germline-derived CDR1 and CDR2 are SNHLY and FYNNEI. The CDR3 protein is CASSVLEKLFF. The CDR3 DNA is TGTGCCAGCAGTGTGTTAGAAAAACTGTTTTTT.

This clonotype was detected a few times. V gene TRBV6-1 combines with J gene TRBJ1-2; TRBD1 matches 7 bases. From germline, CDR1 is MNHNS and CDR2 SASEGT. The CDR3 is 14 amino acids. Losses at the gene ends were 5 bases for V and 4 bases for J; bases not matched to a gene: 7. This CDR3 is CASSKGQFTYGYTF. In DNA form, the CDR3 reads TGTGCCAGCAGTAAGGGACAGTTTACCTATGGCTACACCTTC.

Points on this clonotype: At one of its ends the junction is not consistent with the germline gene, which may arise from a read error. V is TRBV20-1 and J is TRBJ2-7; 7 nucleotides agree with TRBD1. The germline CDR1 and CDR2 sequences are DFQATT and SNEGSKA (reference sequence). The CDR3 extends over 15 amino acids. The CDR3 loop reads CSARDRGSPSYGQYF. CDR3 nucleotides: TGCAGTGCTAGAGACAGGGGGTCCCCCTCCTACGGGCAGTACTTC.

J is TRBJ1-1 and V is TRBV29-1; D is unclear. This CDR3 comprises 14 residues. Trimming stripped 7 bases from V and 6 bases from J, with 21 bases between. CDR1 SQVTM and CDR2 ANQGSEA come from the germline V gene. CDR3 protein: CSATPSRSPPEAFF. The DNA of the CDR3 is TGCAGCGCAACTCCCTCCAGGTCGCCCCCTGAAGCTTTCTTT.

As regards this clonotype: Being one base from a much bigger clone, this may be a read error. The chain employs TRBV3-1 and TRBJ1-2; TRBD1 aligns across 7 bases. CDR3 length: 13 amino acids. From germline, CDR1 is LGHDT and CDR2 YNNKEL (reference sequence). Losses at the gene ends were 7 bases for V and 2 bases for J; bases not matched to a gene: 4. This CDR3 reads CASNEGQNYGYTF. The CDR3 coding sequence is TGTGCCAGCAACGAGGGACAGAACTATGGCTACACCTTC.